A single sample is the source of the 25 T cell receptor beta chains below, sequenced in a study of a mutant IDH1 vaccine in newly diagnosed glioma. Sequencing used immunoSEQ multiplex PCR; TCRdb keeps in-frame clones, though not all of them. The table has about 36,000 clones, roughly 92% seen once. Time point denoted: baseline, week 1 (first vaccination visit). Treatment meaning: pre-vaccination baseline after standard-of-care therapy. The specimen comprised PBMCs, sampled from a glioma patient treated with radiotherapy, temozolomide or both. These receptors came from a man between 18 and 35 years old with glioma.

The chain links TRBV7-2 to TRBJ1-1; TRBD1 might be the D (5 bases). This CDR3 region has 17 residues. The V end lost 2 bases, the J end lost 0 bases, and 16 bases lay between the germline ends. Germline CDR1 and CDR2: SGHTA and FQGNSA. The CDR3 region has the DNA TGTGCCAGCAGCTTAATTACAGGACTGGGGTTGAACACTGAAGCTTTCTTT. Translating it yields CASSLITGLGLNTEAFF.

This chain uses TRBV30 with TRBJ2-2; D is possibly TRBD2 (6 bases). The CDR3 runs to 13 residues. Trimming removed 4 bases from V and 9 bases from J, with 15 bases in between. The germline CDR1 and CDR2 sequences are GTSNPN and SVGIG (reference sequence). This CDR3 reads CAWTIGGARELFF. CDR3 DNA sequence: TGTGCCTGGACGATCGGGGGAGCCCGGGAGCTGTTTTTT.

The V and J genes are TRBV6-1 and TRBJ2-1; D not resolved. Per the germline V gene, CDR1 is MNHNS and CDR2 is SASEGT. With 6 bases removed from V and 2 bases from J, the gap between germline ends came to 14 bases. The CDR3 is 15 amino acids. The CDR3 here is CASSLSAATYNEQFF. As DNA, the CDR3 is TGTGCCAGCAGCCTCTCTGCCGCTACCTACAATGAGCAGTTCTTC.

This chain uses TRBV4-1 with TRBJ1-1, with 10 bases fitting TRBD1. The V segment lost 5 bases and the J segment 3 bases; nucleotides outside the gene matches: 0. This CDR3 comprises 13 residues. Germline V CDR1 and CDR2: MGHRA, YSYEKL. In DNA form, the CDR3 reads TGCGCCAGCAGCGGGACAGGGGACACTGAAGCTTTCTTT. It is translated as CASSGTGDTEAFF.

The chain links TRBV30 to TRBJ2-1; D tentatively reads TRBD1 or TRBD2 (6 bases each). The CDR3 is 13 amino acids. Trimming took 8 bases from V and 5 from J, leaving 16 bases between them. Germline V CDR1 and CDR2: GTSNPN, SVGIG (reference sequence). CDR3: CAAGHGGHNEQFF. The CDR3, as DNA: TGTGCCGCGGGACACGGGGGCCACAATGAGCAGTTCTTC.

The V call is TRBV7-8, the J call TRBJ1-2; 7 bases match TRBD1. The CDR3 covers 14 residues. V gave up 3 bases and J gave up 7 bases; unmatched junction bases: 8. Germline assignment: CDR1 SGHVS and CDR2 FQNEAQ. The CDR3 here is CASSFERRGGGYTF. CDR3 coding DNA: TGTGCCAGCAGCTTCGAGCGCAGGGGGGGTGGCTACACCTTC.

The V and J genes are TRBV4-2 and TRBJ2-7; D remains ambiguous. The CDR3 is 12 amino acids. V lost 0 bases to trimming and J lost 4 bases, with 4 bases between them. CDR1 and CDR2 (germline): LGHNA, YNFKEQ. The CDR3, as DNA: TGTGCCAGCAGCCAAGAAAGATACGAGCAGTACTTC. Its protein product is CASSQERYEQYF.

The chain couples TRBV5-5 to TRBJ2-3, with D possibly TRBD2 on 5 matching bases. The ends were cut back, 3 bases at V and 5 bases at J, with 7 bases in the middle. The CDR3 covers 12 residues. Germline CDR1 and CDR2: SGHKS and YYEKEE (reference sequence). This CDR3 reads CASSSEGDTQYF. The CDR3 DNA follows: TGTGCCAGCAGCTCAGAGGGAGATACGCAGTATTTT.

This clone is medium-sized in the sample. DNA for the CDR3: TGTGCCTCCAAACGGGAACTTGAAGCTTTCTTT. It encodes CASKRELEAFF. J is TRBJ1-1 and V is TRBV19, with D uncertain. V lost 11 bases to trimming and J lost 7 bases, with 14 bases between them. The germline CDR1 and CDR2 sequences are LNHDA and SQIVND (reference sequence). The CDR3 is 11 amino acids.

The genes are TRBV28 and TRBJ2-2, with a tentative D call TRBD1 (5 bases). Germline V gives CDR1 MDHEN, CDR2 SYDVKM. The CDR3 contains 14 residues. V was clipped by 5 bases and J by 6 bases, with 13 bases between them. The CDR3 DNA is TGTGCCAGCAGTCCCCAGGGTTGGTCCGGGGAGCTGTTTTTT. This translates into CASSPQGWSGELFF.

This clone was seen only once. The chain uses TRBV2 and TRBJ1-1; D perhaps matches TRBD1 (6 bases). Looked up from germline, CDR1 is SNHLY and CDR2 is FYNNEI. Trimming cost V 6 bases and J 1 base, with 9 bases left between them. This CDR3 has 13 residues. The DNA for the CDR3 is TGTGCCAGCAGCCAGGACAGGAACACTGAAGCTTTCTTT. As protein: CASSQDRNTEAFF.

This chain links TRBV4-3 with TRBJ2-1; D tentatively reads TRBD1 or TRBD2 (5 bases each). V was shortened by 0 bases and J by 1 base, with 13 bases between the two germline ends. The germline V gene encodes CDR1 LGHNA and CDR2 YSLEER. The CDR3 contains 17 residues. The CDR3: CASSQDRVGVSYNEQFF. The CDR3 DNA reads TGCGCCAGCAGCCAAGATCGGGTGGGGGTTTCCTACAATGAGCAGTTCTTC.

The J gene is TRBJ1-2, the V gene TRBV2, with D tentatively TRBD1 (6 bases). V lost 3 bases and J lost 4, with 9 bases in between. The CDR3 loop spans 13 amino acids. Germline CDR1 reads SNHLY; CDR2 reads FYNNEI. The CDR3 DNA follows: TGTGCCAGCAGTGAGACAGGAGTCTATGGCTACACCTTC. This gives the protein CASSETGVYGYTF.

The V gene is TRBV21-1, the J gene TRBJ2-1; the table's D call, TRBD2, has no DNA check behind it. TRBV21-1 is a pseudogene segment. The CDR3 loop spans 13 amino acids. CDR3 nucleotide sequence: TGTGCCAGCCGGGGGGGGGACTACAATGAGCAGTTCTTC. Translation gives CASRGGDYNEQFF.

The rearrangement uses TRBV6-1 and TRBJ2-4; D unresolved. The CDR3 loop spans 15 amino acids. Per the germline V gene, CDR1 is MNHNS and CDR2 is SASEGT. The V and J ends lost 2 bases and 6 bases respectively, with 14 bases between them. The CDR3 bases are TGTGCCAGCAGTGAAAATGCAGGATTCGGAAACATTCAGTACTTC. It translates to CASSENAGFGNIQYF.

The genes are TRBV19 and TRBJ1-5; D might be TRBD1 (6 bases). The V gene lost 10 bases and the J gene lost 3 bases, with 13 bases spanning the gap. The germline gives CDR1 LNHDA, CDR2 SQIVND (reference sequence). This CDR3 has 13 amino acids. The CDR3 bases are TGTGCCACGACTGGACAGCACAATCAGCCCCAGCATTTT. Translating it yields CATTGQHNQPQHF.

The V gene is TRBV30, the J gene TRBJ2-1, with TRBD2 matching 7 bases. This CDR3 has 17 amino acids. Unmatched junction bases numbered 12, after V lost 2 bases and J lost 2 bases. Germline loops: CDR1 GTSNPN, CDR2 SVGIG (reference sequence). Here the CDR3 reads CAWSTTQRDPPYNEQFF. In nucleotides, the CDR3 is TGTGCCTGGAGTACCACACAGCGGGACCCCCCCTACAATGAGCAGTTCTTC.

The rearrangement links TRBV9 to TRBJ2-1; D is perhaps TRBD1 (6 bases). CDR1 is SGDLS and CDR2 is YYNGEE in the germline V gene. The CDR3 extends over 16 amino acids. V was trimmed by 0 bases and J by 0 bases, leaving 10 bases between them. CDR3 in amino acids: CASSVESDSSYNEQFF. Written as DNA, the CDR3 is TGTGCCAGCAGCGTAGAATCGGACAGCTCCTACAATGAGCAGTTCTTC. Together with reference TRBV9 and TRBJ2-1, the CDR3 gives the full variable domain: DSGVTQTPKHLITATGQRVTLRCSPRSGDLSVYWYQQSLDQGLQFLIQYYNGEERAKGNILERFSAQQFPDLHSELNLSSLELGDSALYFCASSVESDSSYNEQFFGPGTRLTVL.

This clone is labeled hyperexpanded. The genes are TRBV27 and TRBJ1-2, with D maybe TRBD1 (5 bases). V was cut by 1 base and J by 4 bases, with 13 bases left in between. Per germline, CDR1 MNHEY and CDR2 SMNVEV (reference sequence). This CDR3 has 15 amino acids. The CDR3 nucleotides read TGTGCCAGCAGTTTATGGGGCTCAGAATTCTATGGCTACACCTTC. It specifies CASSLWGSEFYGYTF.

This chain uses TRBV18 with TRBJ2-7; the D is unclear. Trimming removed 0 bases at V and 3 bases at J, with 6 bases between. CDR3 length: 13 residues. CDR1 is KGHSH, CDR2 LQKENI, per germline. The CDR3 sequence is CASSPPGFYEQYF. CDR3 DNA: TGTGCCAGCTCACCACCGGGCTTCTACGAGCAGTACTTC.

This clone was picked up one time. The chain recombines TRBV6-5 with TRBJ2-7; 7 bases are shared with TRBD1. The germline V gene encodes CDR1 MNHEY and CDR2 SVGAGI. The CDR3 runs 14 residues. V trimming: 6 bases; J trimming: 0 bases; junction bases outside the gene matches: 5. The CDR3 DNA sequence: TGTGCCAGCAGCCCACGGACAGGCTCCTACGAGCAGTACTTC. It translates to CASSPRTGSYEQYF.

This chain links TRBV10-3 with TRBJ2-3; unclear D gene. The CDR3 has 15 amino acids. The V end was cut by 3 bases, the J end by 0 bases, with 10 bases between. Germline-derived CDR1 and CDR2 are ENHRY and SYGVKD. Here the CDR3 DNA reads TGTGCCATCAGTGATAGTGGCAGTAGCACAGATACGCAGTATTTT. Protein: CAISDSGSSTDTQYF.

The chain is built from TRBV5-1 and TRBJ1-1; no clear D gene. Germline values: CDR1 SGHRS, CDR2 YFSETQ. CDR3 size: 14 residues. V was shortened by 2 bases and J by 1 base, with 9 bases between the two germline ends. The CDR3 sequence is CASSLWERNTEAFF. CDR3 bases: TGCGCCAGCAGCTTATGGGAGCGGAACACTGAAGCTTTCTTT.

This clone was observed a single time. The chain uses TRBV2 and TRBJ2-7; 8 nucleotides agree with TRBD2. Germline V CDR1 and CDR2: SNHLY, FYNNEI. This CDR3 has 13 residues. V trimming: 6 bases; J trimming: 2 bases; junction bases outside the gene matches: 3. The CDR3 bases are TGTGCCAGCAGCTTAGCGGGACCCTACGAGCAGTACTTC. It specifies CASSLAGPYEQYF.

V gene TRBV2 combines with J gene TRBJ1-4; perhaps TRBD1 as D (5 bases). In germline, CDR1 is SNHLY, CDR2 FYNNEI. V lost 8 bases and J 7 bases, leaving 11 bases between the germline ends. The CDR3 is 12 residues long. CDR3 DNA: TGTGCCAGCGGGGGGAGGCGTGAAAAACTGTTTTTT. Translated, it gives CASGGRREKLFF.